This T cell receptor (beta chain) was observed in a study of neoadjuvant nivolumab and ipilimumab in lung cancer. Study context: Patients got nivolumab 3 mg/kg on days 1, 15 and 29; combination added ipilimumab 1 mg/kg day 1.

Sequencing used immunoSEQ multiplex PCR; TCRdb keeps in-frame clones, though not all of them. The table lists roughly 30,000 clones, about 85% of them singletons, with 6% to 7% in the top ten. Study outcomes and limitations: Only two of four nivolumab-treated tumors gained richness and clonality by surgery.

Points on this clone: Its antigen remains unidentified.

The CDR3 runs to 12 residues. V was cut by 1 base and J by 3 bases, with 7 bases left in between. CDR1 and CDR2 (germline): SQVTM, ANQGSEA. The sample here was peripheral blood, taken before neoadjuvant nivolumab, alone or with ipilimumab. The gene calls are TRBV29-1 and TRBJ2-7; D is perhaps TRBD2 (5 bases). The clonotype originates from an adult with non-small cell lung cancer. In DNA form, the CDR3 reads TGCAGCGTTGAAGGTCGGGACTACGAGCAGTACTTC. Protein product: CSVEGRDYEQYF.